Each of the 3 T cell receptor beta chains below was sequenced from the same sample in a study of blood T cell repertoires in COVID-19. Profiled with immunoSEQ multiplex PCR; TCRdb holds only in-frame clones, not every one. The table records 200,000 or so clones, about 90% of them present only once. Sequencing was carried out using peripheral blood. These receptors were taken from a woman aged 60 to 75 with acute or convalescent COVID-19.

CDR3: CASSQVGLAGAGEQYF. As DNA, the CDR3 is TGTGCCAGCAGCCAAGTCGGACTAGCGGGAGCGGGGGAGCAGTACTTC. This chain connects TRBV3-1 (or the pseudogene TRBV3-2) to TRBJ2-7; 13 bases align to TRBD2. Looked up from germline, CDR1 is LGHDT and CDR2 is YNNKEL (reference sequence). V dropped 1 base and J dropped 7; count of bases not matched to a gene: 7. This CDR3 is 16 amino acids long.

This clone was observed a single time. The chain is built from TRBV28 and TRBJ2-3; possibly TRBD2 for D (6 bases). V was shortened by 2 bases and J by 0 bases, with 9 bases between the two germline ends. The CDR3 length is 15 residues. Germline V CDR1 and CDR2: MDHEN, SYDVKM. The CDR3 coding sequence is TGTGCCAGCAGTTTAGGAGGGTATAGCACAGATACGCAGTATTTT. Encoded protein: CASSLGGYSTDTQYF.

This chain links TRBV10-1 with TRBJ1-2; tentatively, D is TRBD1 (6 bases). CDR1 is WNHNN and CDR2 is SYGVQD in the germline V gene (reference sequence). The CDR3 contains 14 residues. The V end lost 9 bases, the J end lost 7 bases, and 21 bases lay between the germline ends. Here the CDR3 reads CARIRGARDSGYTF. CDR3 nucleotides: TGCGCCAGAATCCGGGGGGCGCGGGATTCTGGCTACACCTTC.